The rows below give T cell receptor beta chains drawn from one sample of a study of metastatic and nonmetastatic thyroid tumors. TCRdb reanalyzed the PCR reads via MiXCR. This table holds around 38,000 clones, 20% to 30% found once. Sequences were obtained from blood. Every receptor here comes from a female donor with papillary thyroid cancer or a benign thyroid nodule (not recorded which). Some clones in this sample may be carry-over from other donors' samples. Both conserved end residues are part of each CDR3. The D gene is left open where the match is weak. Size values are once, few and many counts, or a class for expanded clones, and some rows have none.

clone_size	v_call	j_call	d_call	cdr3_aa	cdr3_nt
.	TRBV6-1	TRBJ1-5	TRBD1	CAGGQGQTLNQPQHF	TGTGCCGGGGGACAGGGACAAACGCTCAATCAGCCCCAGCATTTT
medium-sized	TRBV28	TRBJ2-7	.	CASSPTDTYEQYF	TGTGCCAGCAGTCCGACAGACACCTACGAGCAGTACTTC
many	TRBV6-5	TRBJ1-4	.	CASSYSQHNEKLFF	TGTGCCAGCAGTTACTCTCAGCATAATGAAAAACTGTTTTTT
.	TRBV6-2/TRBV6-3	TRBJ2-1	.	CASSQTLGEVDDEQFF	TGTGCCAGCAGCCAAACTCTGGGGGAGGTGGACGATGAGCAGTTCTTC
many	TRBV5-1	TRBJ2-3	.	CASRHSIGGSDTQYF	TGCGCCAGCAGGCACTCCATTGGGGGGTCGGATACGCAGTATTTT
many	TRBV2	TRBJ2-5	.	CASSERTLQETQYF	TGTGCCAGCAGTGAACGGACTCTACAAGAGACCCAGTACTTC
many	TRBV5-1	TRBJ1-4	.	CASSLDSANEKLFF	TGCGCCAGCAGCTTGGACTCGGCTAATGAAAAACTGTTTTTT
medium-sized	TRBV6-2/TRBV6-3	TRBJ2-7	.	CASNAPVDGSQYF	TGTGCCAGCAACGCCCCTGTCGACGGATCGCAGTACTTC
few	TRBV6-6	TRBJ2-5	.	CASSYSVVGTAYF	TGTGCCAGCAGTTACTCGGTGGTTGGTACAGCTTACTTC
.	TRBV11-2	TRBJ2-7	.	CASSLWRGLTSGDEQYF	TGTGCCAGCAGCTTATGGAGGGGGCTGACATCTGGGGACGAGCAGTACTTC
.	TRBV4-3	TRBJ2-7	.	CASSQSGSREQYF	TGCGCCAGCAGCCAGTCCGGGAGCCGAGAGCAGTACTTC
few	TRBV11-2	TRBJ1-2	TRBD1	CASRVPGQGTYCYTF	TGTGCCAGTAGAGTGCCTGGACAGGGGACCTATTGCTACACCTTC
.	TRBV5-1	TRBJ1-1	.	CASSRGGKNTEAFF	TGCGCCAGCAGTCGAGGGGGGAAGAACACTGAAGCTTTCTTT
.	TRBV30	TRBJ2-1	.	CAWSVNPYNEQFF	TGTGCCTGGAGTGTAAACCCTTACAATGAGCAGTTCTTC
.	TRBV7-8	TRBJ1-2	.	CASREGGGYGYTF	TGTGCCAGCAGGGAAGGGGGGGGCTATGGCTACACCTTC
.	TRBV20-1	TRBJ2-3	TRBD2	CSGPGLAVSTDTQYF	TGCAGTGGCCCGGGACTAGCGGTTAGCACAGATACGCAGTATTTT
.	TRBV7-9	TRBJ1-2	.	CASTLSAANYGYTF	TGTGCCAGCACCCTTTCGGCGGCTAACTATGGCTACACCTTC
.	TRBV25-1	TRBJ1-1	TRBD1	CASSPGGGPAFF	TGTGCCAGCAGTCCAGGGGGAGGGCCAGCTTTCTTT
.	TRBV6-2/TRBV6-3	TRBJ1-6	TRBD1	CASSYSRQGVSSYNSPLHF	TGTGCCAGCAGTTACTCGAGGCAGGGGGTGAGCTCCTATAATTCACCCCTCCACTTT
.	TRBV5-1	TRBJ2-3	.	CASSLRGDTQYF	TGCGCCAGCAGCTTAAGGGGGGATACGCAGTATTTT
many	TRBV18	TRBJ2-1	.	CASSPSADSYNEQFF	TGTGCCAGCTCACCGTCGGCGGACTCCTACAATGAGCAGTTCTTC
.	TRBV5-1	TRBJ2-3	.	CASSLAPTRGADTQYF	TGCGCCAGCAGCTTGGCCCCTACCCGGGGCGCAGATACGCAGTATTTT
many	TRBV20-1	TRBJ2-7	.	CSARARRTSYEQYF	TGCAGTGCTAGAGCCCGGAGAACCTCCTACGAGCAGTACTTC
many	TRBV20-1	TRBJ1-1	.	CSARTEIEAFF	TGCAGTGCTCGGACAGAGATAGAAGCTTTCTTT
medium-sized	TRBV2	TRBJ2-7	.	CASNGDGPYEQYF	TGTGCCAGCAACGGGGACGGACCCTACGAGCAGTACTTC
many	TRBV7-2	TRBJ1-4	.	CASSLNAGNEKLFF	TGTGCCAGCAGCTTAAACGCCGGGAATGAAAAACTGTTTTTT
medium-sized	TRBV12-3/TRBV12-4	TRBJ2-7	.	CASSVTYEQYF	TGTGCCAGCAGCGTGACGTACGAGCAGTACTTC
many	TRBV7-9	TRBJ1-2	.	CASSLRQNGVYGYTF	TGTGCCAGCAGCTTACGCCAGAACGGGGTCTATGGCTACACCTTC
.	TRBV2	TRBJ2-3	.	CASSGITVSTDTQYF	TGTGCCAGCAGTGGAATAACGGTCAGCACAGATACGCAGTATTTT
few	TRBV11-2	TRBJ1-6	TRBD1	CASSVGTGEYNSPLHF	TGTGCCAGCAGCGTTGGGACAGGTGAATATAATTCACCCCTCCACTTT
.	TRBV5-6	TRBJ2-7	.	CASSFGGKFGEQYF	TGTGCCAGCAGCTTTGGGGGGAAGTTCGGCGAGCAGTACTTC
.	TRBV6-1	TRBJ2-7	TRBD1	CASSSPGQGGAEQYF	TGTGCCAGCAGTTCGCCGGGACAGGGTGGGGCCGAGCAGTACTTC
medium-sized	TRBV6-1	TRBJ1-5	.	CASSEVRGHGAQPQHF	TGTGCCAGCAGTGAAGTTCGGGGGCACGGGGCTCAGCCCCAGCATTTT
many	TRBV7-2	TRBJ2-3	TRBD2	CASSVRLAGSTDTQYF	TGTGCCAGCAGCGTGCGACTAGCGGGAAGCACAGATACGCAGTATTTT
.	TRBV7-2	TRBJ1-2	.	CARRLDINYGYTF	TGTGCCAGAAGATTAGACATTAACTATGGCTACACCTTC
.	TRBV10-3	TRBJ2-1	.	CGCRQTGSYNEQFF	TGTGGGTGCAGGCAAACGGGATCCTACAATGAGCAGTTCTTC
many	TRBV12-3/TRBV12-4	TRBJ2-5	TRBD2	CASSFDGRAGKTQYF	TGTGCCAGCAGTTTTGACGGGAGGGCCGGAAAGACCCAGTACTTC
.	TRBV20-1	TRBJ2-2	TRBD1	CSARDGDRDTGELFF	TGCAGTGCTAGAGATGGGGACAGGGACACCGGGGAGCTGTTTTTT
medium-sized	TRBV6-1	TRBJ2-7	.	CASSEDPEASYEQYF	TGTGCCAGCAGTGAAGATCCGGAGGCCTCCTACGAGCAGTACTTC
few	TRBV19	TRBJ2-7	.	CASTPQAGSTYEQYF	TGTGCCAGTACACCACAGGCAGGGTCTACCTACGAGCAGTACTTC
few	TRBV28	TRBJ1-2	.	CASSLNPVTFYGYTF	TGTGCCAGCAGTTTAAATCCAGTTACATTCTATGGCTACACCTTC
many	TRBV20-1	TRBJ1-5	.	CSASLDRYQPQHF	TGCAGTGCCTCTTTGGACCGGTATCAGCCCCAGCATTTT
.	TRBV2	TRBJ1-1	.	CASSQRGGVYAEAFF	TGTGCCAGCAGTCAAAGAGGGGGGGTGTACGCTGAAGCTTTCTTT
many	TRBV30	TRBJ1-5	.	CAWSEQGRYSNQPQHF	TGTGCCTGGAGTGAACAGGGACGGTATAGCAATCAGCCCCAGCATTTT
.	TRBV30	TRBJ2-1	TRBD2	CAWERENYNEQFF	TGTGCCTGGGAGCGGGAGAACTACAATGAGCAGTTCTTC
many	TRBV5-1	TRBJ1-1	TRBD1	CASSSGQSNTEAFF	TGCGCCAGCAGCTCGGGACAGTCGAACACTGAAGCTTTCTTT
many	TRBV19	TRBJ2-1	TRBD2	CASSVLYEGLAGFNEQFF	TGTGCCAGTAGTGTTTTATATGAGGGACTAGCGGGTTTCAATGAGCAGTTCTTC
.	TRBV6-5	TRBJ2-7	.	CASSLIGGVGEQYF	TGTGCCAGCAGTTTAATAGGTGGGGTCGGAGAGCAGTACTTC
many	TRBV5-1	TRBJ1-2	.	CASRRTAADYGYTF	TGCGCCAGCAGACGGACAGCGGCGGACTATGGCTACACCTTC
many	TRBV12-3/TRBV12-4	TRBJ2-1	.	CASSLEVGDNEQFF	TGTGCCAGCAGTTTAGAGGTGGGGGACAATGAGCAGTTCTTC
many	TRBV20-1	TRBJ2-7	TRBD1	CSANTGAWGEQYF	TGCAGTGCTAATACAGGGGCCTGGGGCGAGCAGTACTTC
many	TRBV5-1	TRBJ2-7	TRBD1	CASSLAGTGGDEQYF	TGCGCCAGCAGCTTGGCCGGGACAGGGGGAGATGAGCAGTACTTC
.	TRBV19	TRBJ2-7	.	CASTMNGAWLYEQYF	TGTGCCAGTACCATGAATGGGGCATGGCTCTACGAGCAGTACTTC
.	TRBV7-2	TRBJ1-1	.	CASSPRTAQEAFF	TGTGCCAGCAGCCCCCGGACAGCTCAGGAAGCTTTCTTT